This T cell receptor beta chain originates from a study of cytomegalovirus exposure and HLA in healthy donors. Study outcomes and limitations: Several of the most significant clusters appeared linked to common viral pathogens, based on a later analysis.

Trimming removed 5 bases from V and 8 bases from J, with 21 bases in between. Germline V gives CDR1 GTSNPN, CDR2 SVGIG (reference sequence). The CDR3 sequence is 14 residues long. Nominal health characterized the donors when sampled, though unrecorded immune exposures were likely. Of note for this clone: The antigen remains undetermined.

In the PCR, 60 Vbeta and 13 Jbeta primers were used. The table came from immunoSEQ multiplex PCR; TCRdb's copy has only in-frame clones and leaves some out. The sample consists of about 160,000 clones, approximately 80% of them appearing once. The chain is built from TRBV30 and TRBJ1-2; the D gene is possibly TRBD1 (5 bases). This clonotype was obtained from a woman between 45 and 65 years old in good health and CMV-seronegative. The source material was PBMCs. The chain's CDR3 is CAWVRRGRSNGYTF. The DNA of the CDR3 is TGTGCCTGGGTGAGGAGGGGCAGATCGAACGGCTACACCTTC.